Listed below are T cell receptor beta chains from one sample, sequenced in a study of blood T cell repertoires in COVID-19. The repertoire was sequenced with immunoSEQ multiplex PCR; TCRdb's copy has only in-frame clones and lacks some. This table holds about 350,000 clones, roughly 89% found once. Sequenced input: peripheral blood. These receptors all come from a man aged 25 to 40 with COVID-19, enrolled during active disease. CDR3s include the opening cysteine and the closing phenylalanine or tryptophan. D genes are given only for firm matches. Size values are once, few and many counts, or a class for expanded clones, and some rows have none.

CASSRTPGEQYF,TGTGCCAGCAGTCGGACTCCGGGCGAGCAGTACTTC,TRBJ2-7,NA,NA,TRBV6-5
CASSSMGTGGQETQYF,TGTGCCAGCAGCTCCATGGGGACAGGGGGGCAAGAGACCCAGTACTTC,TRBJ2-5,TRBD1,few,TRBV7-2
CASRALGNTPYEQYF,TGTGCCAGCAGAGCCCTCGGGAACACCCCCTACGAGCAGTACTTC,TRBJ2-7,NA,NA,TRBV27
CASSFPTVRSTDTQYF,TGCGCCAGCAGCTTCCCGACAGTACGTAGCACAGATACGCAGTATTTT,TRBJ2-3,NA,NA,TRBV5-1
CASSVGTRGYSDNEQFF,TGTGCCAGCAGCGTGGGGACTAGGGGTTATAGTGACAATGAGCAGTTCTTC,TRBJ2-1,TRBD2,NA,TRBV3-1/TRBV3-2
CASRGGTSDYEQYF,TGCGCCAGCAGGGGGGGGACTAGCGACTACGAGCAGTACTTC,TRBJ2-7,TRBD2,once,TRBV5-1
CASSSHRGKSSYEQYF,TGTGCCAGCAGCTCCCACAGGGGGAAGTCCTCCTACGAGCAGTACTTC,TRBJ2-7,TRBD1,NA,TRBV11-2
CATTTGLNTEAFF,TGTGCCACTACGACAGGGTTGAACACTGAAGCTTTCTTT,TRBJ1-1,TRBD1,NA,TRBV6-5
CASCPKRDYSYNEQFF,TGTGCCAGCTGTCCGAAGCGGGACTACTCCTACAATGAGCAGTTCTTC,TRBJ2-1,TRBD2,NA,TRBV27
CASSIRTGGDEQYF,TGTGCCAGTAGTATCCGGACAGGGGGCGACGAGCAGTACTTC,TRBJ2-7,TRBD1,NA,TRBV19
CATSDSRGRTDTQYF,TGTGCCACCAGTGATTCCAGGGGGCGCACAGATACGCAGTATTTT,TRBJ2-3,TRBD1,NA,TRBV24-1
CASSLQQGNSPLHF,TGTGCCAGCAGCTTACAACAGGGTAATTCACCCCTCCACTTT,TRBJ1-6,NA,few,TRBV7-2
CASSPRSYGYTF,TGTGCCAGTAGTCCGCGGAGTTACGGCTACACCTTC,TRBJ1-2,NA,once,TRBV19
CASSYSSGRAGNEQFF,TGTGCCAGCAGTTACTCCAGCGGGAGGGCCGGCAATGAGCAGTTCTTC,TRBJ2-1,TRBD2,NA,TRBV6-5
CASRRDSLNSPLHF,TGTGCCAGCAGGAGGGACAGTCTTAATTCACCCCTCCACTTT,TRBJ1-6,TRBD1,NA,TRBV6-5
CAISLGQGYEQYF,TGTGCCATCAGCCTGGGACAGGGCTACGAGCAGTACTTC,TRBJ2-7,TRBD1,NA,TRBV10-3
CASSLDKGVYNEQFF,TGTGCCAGCAGCTTAGATAAAGGGGTCTACAATGAGCAGTTCTTC,TRBJ2-1,NA,once,TRBV11-3
CASSPQGAGSNTEAFF,TGTGCCAGCAGCCCACAGGGGGCAGGGTCAAACACTGAAGCTTTCTTT,TRBJ1-1,TRBD1,NA,TRBV7-3
CASRDGTSNEQFF,TGTGCCAGCAGGGACGGGACTAGCAATGAGCAGTTCTTC,TRBJ2-1,TRBD2,few,TRBV6-5
CASSRDKVQLYEQYF,TGTGCCAGTAGTAGGGACAAGGTTCAGCTCTACGAGCAGTACTTC,TRBJ2-7,NA,NA,TRBV19
CASSQVPGTQETQYF,TGCGCCAGCAGCCAAGTTCCCGGGACTCAAGAGACCCAGTACTTC,TRBJ2-5,NA,NA,TRBV4-1
CATSDYNHKGGSQPQHF,TGTGCCACCAGTGATTATAACCACAAGGGGGGGAGTCAGCCCCAGCATTTT,TRBJ1-5,NA,NA,TRBV24-1
CASSLPGTDTQYF,TGTGCCAGCAGCTTGCCAGGGACAGATACGCAGTATTTT,TRBJ2-3,NA,NA,TRBV11-3
CASSLLDRAYEQYF,TGTGCCAGCAGTTTACTGGACAGGGCCTACGAGCAGTACTTC,TRBJ2-7,TRBD1,once,TRBV27
CASSRGTASVSGNTIYF,TGCGCCAGCAGCCGAGGGACTGCTAGTGTCTCTGGAAACACCATATATTTT,TRBJ1-3,NA,NA,TRBV4-3
CASSRQGVGTDTQYF,TGTGCCAGCAGCAGACAGGGTGTCGGCACAGATACGCAGTATTTT,TRBJ2-3,TRBD1,NA,TRBV5-4
CASIGRGNYGYTF,TGTGCCAGTATTGGAAGGGGTAATTATGGCTACACCTTC,TRBJ1-2,NA,NA,TRBV19
CASSLEREFNEQYF,TGTGCCAGCAGCTTGGAGCGGGAGTTTAACGAGCAGTACTTC,TRBJ2-7,TRBD2,once,TRBV5-4
CASSQELSGSYNSPLHF,TGTGCCAGCAGCCAAGAACTATCAGGGTCCTATAATTCACCCCTCCACTTT,TRBJ1-6,NA,NA,TRBV3-1/TRBV3-2
CASSHGTSLNTGELFF,TGTGCCAGCAGTCATGGGACTAGCCTCAACACCGGGGAGCTGTTTTTT,TRBJ2-2,TRBD2,once,TRBV28
CASSFREPRYEQYF,TGTGCCAGCAGCTTCAGGGAACCCCGCTACGAGCAGTACTTC,TRBJ2-7,NA,NA,TRBV7-2
CASSDGMGLAVHEQYF,TGTGCCAGCAGCGACGGCATGGGACTAGCGGTGCACGAGCAGTACTTC,TRBJ2-7,TRBD2,NA,TRBV9
CASSFGRYTGELFF,TGTGCCAGCAGTTTCGGGAGATATACCGGGGAGCTGTTTTTT,TRBJ2-2,NA,NA,TRBV27
CASSFRRDRFF,TGTGCCAGTAGTTTCCGCCGGGACAGATTTTTC,TRBJ1-2,TRBD1,NA,TRBV19
CASNRGQETQYF,TGTGCCAGTAACAGGGGACAAGAGACCCAGTACTTC,TRBJ2-5,TRBD1,NA,TRBV2
CASRYSGTGGSEQYF,TGTGCCAGCAGATATTCCGGGACAGGGGGGAGCGAGCAGTACTTC,TRBJ2-7,TRBD1,few,TRBV28
CASSHTGGAVTDTQYF,TGTGCCAGCAGCCATACGGGGGGGGCAGTGACAGATACGCAGTATTTT,TRBJ2-3,TRBD2,NA,TRBV7-8
CAISEGLGAGSKNIQYF,TGTGCCATCAGTGAGGGTCTGGGGGCAGGATCCAAAAACATTCAGTACTTC,TRBJ2-4,NA,NA,TRBV10-3
CASSSGLEGYEQYF,TGTGCCAGCAGCTCGGGACTAGAGGGCTACGAGCAGTACTTC,TRBJ2-7,TRBD2,NA,TRBV7-2
CASSLGYAGGTDTQYF,TGCGCCAGCAGCTTGGGGTATGCGGGGGGCACAGATACGCAGTATTTT,TRBJ2-3,TRBD2,NA,TRBV5-1
CAWRWGADTQYF,TGTGCCTGGAGGTGGGGCGCAGATACGCAGTATTTT,TRBJ2-3,NA,NA,TRBV30
CASSFLAQTQETQYF,TGTGCCAGCAGCTTTCTAGCACAGACCCAAGAGACCCAGTACTTC,TRBJ2-5,NA,NA,TRBV7-2
CATGGFGTNEKLFF,TGTGCCACCGGGGGGTTCGGAACTAATGAAAAACTGTTTTTT,TRBJ1-4,NA,NA,TRBV19
CASSFAGKDEKLFF,TGTGCCAGCAGCTTCGCAGGGAAGGATGAAAAACTGTTTTTT,TRBJ1-4,NA,NA,TRBV7-9
CASSEGGRETQYF,TGTGCCAGTAGTGAGGGCGGGAGAGAGACCCAGTACTTC,TRBJ2-5,TRBD2,NA,TRBV19
CATSLRTGYGYTF,TGTGCCACCAGCCTTCGGACAGGCTATGGCTACACCTTC,TRBJ1-2,TRBD1,NA,TRBV15
CAIRITGQGRYGYTF,TGTGCCATCAGGATCACGGGACAGGGCCGTTATGGCTACACCTTC,TRBJ1-2,TRBD1,NA,TRBV10-3
CASSLPTGLAKNIQYF,TGTGCCAGCAGCTTACCCACGGGATTAGCCAAAAACATTCAGTACTTC,TRBJ2-4,NA,NA,TRBV7-2